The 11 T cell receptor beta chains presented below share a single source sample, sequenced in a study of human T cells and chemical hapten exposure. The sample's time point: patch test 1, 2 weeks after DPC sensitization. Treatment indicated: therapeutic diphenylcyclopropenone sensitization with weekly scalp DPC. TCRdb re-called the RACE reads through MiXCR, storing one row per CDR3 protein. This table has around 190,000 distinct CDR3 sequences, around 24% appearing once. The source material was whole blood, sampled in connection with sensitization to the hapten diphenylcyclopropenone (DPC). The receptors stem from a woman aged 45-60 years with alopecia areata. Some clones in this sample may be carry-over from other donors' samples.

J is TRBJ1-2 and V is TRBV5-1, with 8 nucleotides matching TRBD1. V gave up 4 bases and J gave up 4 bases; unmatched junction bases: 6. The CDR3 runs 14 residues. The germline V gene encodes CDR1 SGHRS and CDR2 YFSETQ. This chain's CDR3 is CASSLDREIYGYTF. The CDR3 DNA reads TGCGCCAGCAGCCTGGACAGGGAGATCTATGGCTACACCTTC. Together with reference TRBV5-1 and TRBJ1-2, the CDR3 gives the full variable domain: KAGVTQTPRYLIKTRGQQVTLSCSPISGHRSVSWYQQTPGQGLQFLFEYFSETQRNKGNFPGRFSGRQFSNSRSEMNVSTLELGDSALYLCASSLDREIYGYTFGSGTRLTVV.

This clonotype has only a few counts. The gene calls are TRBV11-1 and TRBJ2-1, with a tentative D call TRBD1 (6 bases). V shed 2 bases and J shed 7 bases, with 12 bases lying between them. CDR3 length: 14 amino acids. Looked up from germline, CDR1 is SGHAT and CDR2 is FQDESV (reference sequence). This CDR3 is CASSLRGWENEQFF. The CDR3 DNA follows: TGTGCCAGCAGCTTAAGGGGGTGGGAGAATGAGCAGTTCTTC.

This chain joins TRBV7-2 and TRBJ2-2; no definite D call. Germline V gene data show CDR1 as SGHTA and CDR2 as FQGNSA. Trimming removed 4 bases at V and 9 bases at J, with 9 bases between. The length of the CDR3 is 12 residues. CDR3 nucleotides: TGTGCCAGCAGCTCAATCGTCTGGGAGCTGTTTTTT. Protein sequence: CASSSIVWELFF.

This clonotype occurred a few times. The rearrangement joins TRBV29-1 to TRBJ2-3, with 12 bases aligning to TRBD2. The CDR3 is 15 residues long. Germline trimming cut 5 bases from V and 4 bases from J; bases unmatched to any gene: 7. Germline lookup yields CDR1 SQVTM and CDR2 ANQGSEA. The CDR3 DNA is TGCAGCGTTAAGACTAGCGGGAGTTTTGCAGATACGCAGTATTTT. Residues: CSVKTSGSFADTQYF.

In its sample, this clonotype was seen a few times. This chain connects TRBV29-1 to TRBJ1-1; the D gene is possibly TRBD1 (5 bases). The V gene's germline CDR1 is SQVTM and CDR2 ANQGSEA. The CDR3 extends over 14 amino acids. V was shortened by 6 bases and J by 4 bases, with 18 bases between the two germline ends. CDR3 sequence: CSVGPLMRGTEAFF. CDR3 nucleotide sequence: TGCAGCGTGGGACCCCTTATGCGGGGCACTGAAGCTTTCTTT.

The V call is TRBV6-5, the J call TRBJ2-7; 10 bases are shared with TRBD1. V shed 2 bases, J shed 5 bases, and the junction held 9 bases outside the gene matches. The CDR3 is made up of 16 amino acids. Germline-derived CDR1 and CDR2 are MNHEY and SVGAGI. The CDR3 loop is CASSYDGGTGAHEQYF. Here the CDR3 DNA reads TGTGCCAGCAGTTACGACGGGGGGACAGGGGCCCACGAGCAGTACTTC.

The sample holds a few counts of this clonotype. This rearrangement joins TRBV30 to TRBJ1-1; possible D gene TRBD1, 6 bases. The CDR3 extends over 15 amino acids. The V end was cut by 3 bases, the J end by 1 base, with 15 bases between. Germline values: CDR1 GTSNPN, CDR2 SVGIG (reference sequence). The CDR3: CAWSIPETGNTEAFF. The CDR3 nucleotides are TGTGCCTGGAGCATCCCGGAGACAGGGAACACTGAAGCTTTCTTT.

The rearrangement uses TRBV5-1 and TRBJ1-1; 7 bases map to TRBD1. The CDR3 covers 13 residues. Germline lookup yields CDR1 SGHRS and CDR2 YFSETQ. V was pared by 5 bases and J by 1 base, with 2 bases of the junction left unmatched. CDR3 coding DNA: TGCGCCAGCAGTCAGGGGGAGAACACTGAAGCTTTCTTT. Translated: CASSQGENTEAFF.

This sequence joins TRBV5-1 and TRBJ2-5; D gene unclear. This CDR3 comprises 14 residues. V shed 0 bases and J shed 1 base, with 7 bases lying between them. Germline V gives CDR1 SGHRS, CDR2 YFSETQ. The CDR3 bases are TGCGCCAGCAGCTTGGCTACAACCCAAGAGACCCAGTACTTC. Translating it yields CASSLATTQETQYF.

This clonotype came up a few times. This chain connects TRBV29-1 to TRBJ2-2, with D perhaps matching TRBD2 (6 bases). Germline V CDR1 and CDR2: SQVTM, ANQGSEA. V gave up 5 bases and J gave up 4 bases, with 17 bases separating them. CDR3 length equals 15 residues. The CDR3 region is CSVRLSGLATGELFF. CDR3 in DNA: TGCAGCGTTCGCCTTAGCGGATTGGCCACCGGGGAGCTGTTTTTT.

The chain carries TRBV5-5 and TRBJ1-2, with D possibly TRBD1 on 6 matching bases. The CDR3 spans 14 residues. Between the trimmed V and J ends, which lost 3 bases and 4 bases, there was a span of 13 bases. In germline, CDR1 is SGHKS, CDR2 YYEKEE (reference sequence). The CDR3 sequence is CASSSREGGYGYTF. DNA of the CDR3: TGTGCCAGCAGCTCACGGGAGGGGGGCTATGGCTACACCTTC.